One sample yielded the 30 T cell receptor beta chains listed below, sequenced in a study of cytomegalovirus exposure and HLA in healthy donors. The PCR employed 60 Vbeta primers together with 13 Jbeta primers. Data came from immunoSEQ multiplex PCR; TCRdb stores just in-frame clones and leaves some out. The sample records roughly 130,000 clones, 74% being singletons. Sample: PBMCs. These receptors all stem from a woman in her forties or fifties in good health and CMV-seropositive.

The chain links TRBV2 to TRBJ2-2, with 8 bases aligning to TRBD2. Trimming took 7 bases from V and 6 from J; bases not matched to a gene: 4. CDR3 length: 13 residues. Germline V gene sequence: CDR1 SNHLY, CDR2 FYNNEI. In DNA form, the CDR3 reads TGTGCCAGCAAGCCCGGGGGGGCCGGGGAGCTGTTTTTT. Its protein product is CASKPGGAGELFF.

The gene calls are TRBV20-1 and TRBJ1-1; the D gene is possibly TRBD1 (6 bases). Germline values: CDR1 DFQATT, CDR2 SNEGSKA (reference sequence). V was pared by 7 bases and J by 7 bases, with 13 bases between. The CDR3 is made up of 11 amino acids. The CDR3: CSVAQGLEAFF. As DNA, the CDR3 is TGCAGTGTAGCGCAGGGGCTTGAAGCTTTCTTT.

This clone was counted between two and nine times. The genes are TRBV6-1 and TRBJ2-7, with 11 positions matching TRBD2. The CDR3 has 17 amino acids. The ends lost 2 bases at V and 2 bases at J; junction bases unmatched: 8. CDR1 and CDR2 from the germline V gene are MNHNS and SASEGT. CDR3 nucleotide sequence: TGTGCCAGCAGTGAACCCCTAGGACTAGCGGGTACCTACGAGCAGTACTTC. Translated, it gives CASSEPLGLAGTYEQYF.

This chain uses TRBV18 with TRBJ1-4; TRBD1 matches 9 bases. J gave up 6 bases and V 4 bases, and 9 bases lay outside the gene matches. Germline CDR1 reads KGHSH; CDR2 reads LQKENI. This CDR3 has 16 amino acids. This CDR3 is CASSLTGGLNYEKLFF. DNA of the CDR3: TGTGCCAGCTCACTTACAGGGGGCCTTAACTATGAAAAACTGTTTTTT. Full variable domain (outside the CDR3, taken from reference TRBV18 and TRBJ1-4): NAGVMQNPRHLVRRRGQEARLRCSPMKGHSHVYWYRQLPEEGLKFMVYLQKENIIDESGMPKERFSAEFPKEGPSILRIQQVVRGDSAAYFCASSLTGGLNYEKLFFGSGTQLSVL.

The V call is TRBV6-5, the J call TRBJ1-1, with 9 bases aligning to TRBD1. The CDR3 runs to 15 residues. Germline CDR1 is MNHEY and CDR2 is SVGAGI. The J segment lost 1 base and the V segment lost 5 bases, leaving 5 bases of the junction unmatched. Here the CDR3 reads CASSITGGSNTEAFF. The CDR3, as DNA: TGTGCCAGCAGTATAACAGGGGGCTCGAACACTGAAGCTTTCTTT.

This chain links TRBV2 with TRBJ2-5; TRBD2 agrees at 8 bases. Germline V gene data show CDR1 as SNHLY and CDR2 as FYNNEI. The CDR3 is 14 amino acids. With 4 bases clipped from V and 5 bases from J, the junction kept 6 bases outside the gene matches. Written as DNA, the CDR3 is TGTGCCAGCAGTGGGGAGGGCGGGGGGGAGACCCAGTACTTC. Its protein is CASSGEGGGETQYF.

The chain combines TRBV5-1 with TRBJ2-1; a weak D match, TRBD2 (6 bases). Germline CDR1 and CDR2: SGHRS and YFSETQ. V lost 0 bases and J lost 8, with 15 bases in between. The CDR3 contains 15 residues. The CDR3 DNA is TGCGCCAGCAGCTTGGACTCGGGGGTTCTCGATGAGCAGTTCTTC. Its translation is CASSLDSGVLDEQFF.

The CDR3 sequence: CASRGTGGNTEAFF. The CDR3 region has the DNA TGTGCCAGCAGAGGAACAGGGGGGAACACTGAAGCTTTCTTT. V is TRBV25-1 and J is TRBJ1-1; 8 positions agree with TRBD1. Germline V gives CDR1 MGHDK, CDR2 SYGVNS. The ends lost 6 bases at V and 1 base at J; junction bases unmatched: 4. The CDR3 spans 14 residues.

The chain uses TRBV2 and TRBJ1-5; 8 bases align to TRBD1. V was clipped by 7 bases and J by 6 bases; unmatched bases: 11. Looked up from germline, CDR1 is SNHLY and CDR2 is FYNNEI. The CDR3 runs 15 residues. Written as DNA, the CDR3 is TGTGCCAGCACTATGACAGGGGTCTCCAGTCAGCCCCAGCATTTT. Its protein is CASTMTGVSSQPQHF.

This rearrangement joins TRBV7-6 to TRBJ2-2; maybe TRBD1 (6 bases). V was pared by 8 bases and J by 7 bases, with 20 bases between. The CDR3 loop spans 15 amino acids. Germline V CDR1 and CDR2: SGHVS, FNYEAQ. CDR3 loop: CASRGRGNRNGELFF. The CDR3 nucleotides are TGTGCCAGCCGGGGAAGGGGGAATCGAAACGGGGAGCTGTTTTTT.

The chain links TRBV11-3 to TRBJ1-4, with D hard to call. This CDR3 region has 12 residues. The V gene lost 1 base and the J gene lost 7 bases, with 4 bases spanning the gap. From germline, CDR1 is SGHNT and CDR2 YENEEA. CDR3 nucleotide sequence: TGTGCCAGCAGCTTAGGAGTTGAAAAACTGTTTTTT. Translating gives CASSLGVEKLFF.

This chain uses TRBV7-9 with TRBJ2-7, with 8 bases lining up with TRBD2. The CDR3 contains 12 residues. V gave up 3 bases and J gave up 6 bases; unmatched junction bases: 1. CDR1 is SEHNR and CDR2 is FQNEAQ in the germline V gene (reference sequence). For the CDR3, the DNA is TGTGCCAGCAGCTTCGCGGGAGGCGAGCAGTACTTC. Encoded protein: CASSFAGGEQYF.

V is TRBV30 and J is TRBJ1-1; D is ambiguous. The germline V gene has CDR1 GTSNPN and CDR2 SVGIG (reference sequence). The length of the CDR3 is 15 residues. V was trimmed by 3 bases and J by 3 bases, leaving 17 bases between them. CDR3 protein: CAWSRGAPGDTEAFF. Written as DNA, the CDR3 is TGTGCCTGGAGCCGGGGTGCACCGGGAGACACTGAAGCTTTCTTT.

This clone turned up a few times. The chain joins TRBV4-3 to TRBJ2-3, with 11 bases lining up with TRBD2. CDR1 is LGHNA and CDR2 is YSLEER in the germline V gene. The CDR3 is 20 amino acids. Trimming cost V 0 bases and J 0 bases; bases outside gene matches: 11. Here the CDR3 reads CASSQDASSGGMSSTDTQYF. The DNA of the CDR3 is TGCGCCAGCAGCCAAGACGCTTCTAGCGGGGGGATGTCTAGCACAGATACGCAGTATTTT.

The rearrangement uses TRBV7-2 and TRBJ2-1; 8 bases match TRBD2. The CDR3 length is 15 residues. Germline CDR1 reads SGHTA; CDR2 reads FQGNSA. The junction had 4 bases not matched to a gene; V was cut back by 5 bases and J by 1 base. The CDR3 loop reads CASSAGGPSYNEQFF. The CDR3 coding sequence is TGTGCCAGCAGCGCGGGGGGCCCATCCTACAATGAGCAGTTCTTC.

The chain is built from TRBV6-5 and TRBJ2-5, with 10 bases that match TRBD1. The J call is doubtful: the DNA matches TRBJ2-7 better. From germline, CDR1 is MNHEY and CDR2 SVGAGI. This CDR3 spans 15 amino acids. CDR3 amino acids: CASWAAGQGPYEQYF. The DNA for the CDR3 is TGTGCCAGCTGGGCCGCGGGACAGGGGCCCTACGAGCAGTACTTC.

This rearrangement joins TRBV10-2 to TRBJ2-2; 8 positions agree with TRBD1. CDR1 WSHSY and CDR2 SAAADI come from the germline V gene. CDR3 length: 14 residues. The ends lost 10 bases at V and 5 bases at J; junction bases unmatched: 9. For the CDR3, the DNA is TGCGCCACCACAGGACAGGGTGGAACCGGGGAGCTGTTTTTT. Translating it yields CATTGQGGTGELFF.

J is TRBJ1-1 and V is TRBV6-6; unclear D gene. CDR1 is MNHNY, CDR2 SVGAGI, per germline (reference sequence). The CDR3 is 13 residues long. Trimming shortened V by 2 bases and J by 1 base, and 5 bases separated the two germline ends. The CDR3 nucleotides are TGTGCCAGCAGTTACGAGGGGAACACTGAAGCTTTCTTT. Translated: CASSYEGNTEAFF.

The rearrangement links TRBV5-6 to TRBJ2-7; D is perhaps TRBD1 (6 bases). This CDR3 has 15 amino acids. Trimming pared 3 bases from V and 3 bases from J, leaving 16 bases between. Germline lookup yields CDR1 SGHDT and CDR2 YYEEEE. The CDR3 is CASSSYGGTLYEQYF. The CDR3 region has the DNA TGTGCCAGCAGCTCATATGGGGGCACCCTCTACGAGCAGTACTTC.

The CDR3 loop is CAWSVLAGNIQYF. The CDR3 DNA is TGTGCCTGGAGTGTACTTGCAGGAAACATTCAGTACTTC. The genes are TRBV30 and TRBJ2-4; D unclear. The CDR3 loop spans 13 amino acids. V was shortened by 0 bases and J by 6 bases, with 9 bases between the two germline ends. Germline CDR1 is GTSNPN and CDR2 is SVGIG (reference sequence).

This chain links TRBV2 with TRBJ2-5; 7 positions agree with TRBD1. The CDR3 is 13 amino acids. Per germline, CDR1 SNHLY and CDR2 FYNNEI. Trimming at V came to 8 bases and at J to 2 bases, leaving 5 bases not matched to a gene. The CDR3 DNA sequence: TGTGCCAGCTCCTGGACAGGACAAGAGACCCAGTACTTC. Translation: CASSWTGQETQYF.

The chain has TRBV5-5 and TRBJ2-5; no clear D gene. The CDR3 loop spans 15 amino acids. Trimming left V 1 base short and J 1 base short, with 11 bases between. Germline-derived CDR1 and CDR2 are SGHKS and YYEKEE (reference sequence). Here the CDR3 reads CASSLFQRPQETQYF. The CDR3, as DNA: TGTGCCAGCAGCTTGTTCCAGCGCCCCCAAGAGACCCAGTACTTC.

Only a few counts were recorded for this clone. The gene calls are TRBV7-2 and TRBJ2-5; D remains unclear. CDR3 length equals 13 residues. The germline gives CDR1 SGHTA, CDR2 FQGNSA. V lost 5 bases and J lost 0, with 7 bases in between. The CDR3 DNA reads TGTGCCAGCAGCCGCAGATACCAAGAGACCCAGTACTTC. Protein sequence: CASSRRYQETQYF.

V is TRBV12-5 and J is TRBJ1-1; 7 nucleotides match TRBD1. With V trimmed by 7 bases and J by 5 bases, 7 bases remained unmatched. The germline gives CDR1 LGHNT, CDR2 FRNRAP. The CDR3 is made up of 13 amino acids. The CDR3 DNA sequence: TGTGCTAGTGCCTTACAGGGGTTTACTGAAGCTTTCTTT. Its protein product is CASALQGFTEAFF.

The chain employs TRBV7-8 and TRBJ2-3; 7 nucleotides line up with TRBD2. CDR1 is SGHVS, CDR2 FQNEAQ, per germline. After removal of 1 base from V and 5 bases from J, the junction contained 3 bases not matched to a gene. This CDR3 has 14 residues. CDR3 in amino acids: CASSLGGGGDTQYF. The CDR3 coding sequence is TGTGCCAGCAGCTTAGGGGGGGGAGGAGATACGCAGTATTTT.

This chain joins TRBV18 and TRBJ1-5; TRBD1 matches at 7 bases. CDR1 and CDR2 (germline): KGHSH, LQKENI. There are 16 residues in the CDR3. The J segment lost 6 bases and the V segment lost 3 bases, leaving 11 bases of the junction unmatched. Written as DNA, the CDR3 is TGTGCCAGCTCACCTCTCCAGGGGGGCAGAGGTCAGCCCCAGCATTTT. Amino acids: CASSPLQGGRGQPQHF.

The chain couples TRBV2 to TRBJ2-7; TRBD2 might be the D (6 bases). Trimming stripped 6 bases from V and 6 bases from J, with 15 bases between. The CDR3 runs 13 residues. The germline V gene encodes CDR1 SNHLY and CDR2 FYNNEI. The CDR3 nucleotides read TGTGCCAGCAGGGACCGGGGGTTCCTCGAGCAGTACTTC. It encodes CASRDRGFLEQYF.

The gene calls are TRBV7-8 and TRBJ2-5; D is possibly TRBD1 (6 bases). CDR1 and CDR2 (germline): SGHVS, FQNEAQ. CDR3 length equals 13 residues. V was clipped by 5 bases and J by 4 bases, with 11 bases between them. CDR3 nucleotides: TGTGCCAGCAGCGCGGACAGCGTAGAGACCCAGTACTTC. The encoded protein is CASSADSVETQYF.

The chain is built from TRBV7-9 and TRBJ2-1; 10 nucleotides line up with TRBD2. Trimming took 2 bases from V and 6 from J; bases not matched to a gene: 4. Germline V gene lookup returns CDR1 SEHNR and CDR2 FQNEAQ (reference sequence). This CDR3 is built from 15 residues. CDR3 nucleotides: TGTGCCAGCAGCTTACTAGCGGGGGTTCTCAATGAGCAGTTCTTC. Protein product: CASSLLAGVLNEQFF.

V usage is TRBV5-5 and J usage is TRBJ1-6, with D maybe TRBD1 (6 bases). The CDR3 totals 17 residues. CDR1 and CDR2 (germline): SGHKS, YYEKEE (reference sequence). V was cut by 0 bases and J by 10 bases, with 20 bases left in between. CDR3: CASSLGGGTNSKSPLHF. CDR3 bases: TGTGCCAGCAGCTTGGGGGGAGGGACAAACTCAAAGTCACCCCTCCACTTT.